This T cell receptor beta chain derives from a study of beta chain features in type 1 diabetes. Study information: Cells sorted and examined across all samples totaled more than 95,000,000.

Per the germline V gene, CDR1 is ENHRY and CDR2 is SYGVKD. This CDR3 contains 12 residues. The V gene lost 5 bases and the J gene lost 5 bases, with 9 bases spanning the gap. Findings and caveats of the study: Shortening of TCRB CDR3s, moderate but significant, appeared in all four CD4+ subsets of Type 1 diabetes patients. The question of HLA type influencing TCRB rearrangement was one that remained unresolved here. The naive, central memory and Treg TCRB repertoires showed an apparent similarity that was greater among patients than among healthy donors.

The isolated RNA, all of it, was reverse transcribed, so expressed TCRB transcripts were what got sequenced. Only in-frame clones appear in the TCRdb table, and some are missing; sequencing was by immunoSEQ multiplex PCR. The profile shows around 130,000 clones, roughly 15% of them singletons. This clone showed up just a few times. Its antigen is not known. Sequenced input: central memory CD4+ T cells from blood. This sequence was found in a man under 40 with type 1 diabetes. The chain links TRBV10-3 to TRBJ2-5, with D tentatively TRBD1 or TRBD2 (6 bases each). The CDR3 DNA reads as TGTGCCATCAGTCCGGGGGCGGAGACCCAGTACTTC. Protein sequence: CAISPGAETQYF.